One sample yielded the 12 T cell receptor beta chains listed below, sequenced in a study of molecular identifiers for immune sequencing clone quantification. TCRdb ran MiXCR on the PCR reads and lists one entry per CDR3 protein. Of over 600,000 distinct CDR3 sequences in the sample, just under 20% were seen once. Specimen: naive CD8+ T cells from blood, with Jurkat cell RNA spiked in. Sample subset: FACS-sorted CD8+CD4-CCR7+CD45RA+ naive T cells. These receptors came from a human donor in good health. Some libraries in this study had Jurkat cell RNA spiked in.

In its sample, this clonotype was seen many times. This sequence joins TRBV10-1 and TRBJ2-5; 7 positions match TRBD1. V dropped 5 bases and J dropped 1; count of bases not matched to a gene: 4. Germline assignment: CDR1 WNHNN and CDR2 SYGVQD (reference sequence). The CDR3 spans 14 residues. The CDR3 DNA follows: TGCGCCAGCAGTATGGACAGGCTCCAAGAGACCCAGTACTTC. Protein sequence: CASSMDRLQETQYF.

This clonotype has a handful of counts. The gene calls are TRBV11-2 and TRBJ2-1; 9 nucleotides agree with TRBD2. The CDR3 is 15 residues long. From germline, CDR1 is SGHAT and CDR2 FQNNGV. The trim removed 5 bases at V and 2 bases at J, leaving 4 bases unmatched. The CDR3 DNA is TGTGCCAGCAGCGGACTAGCGCAGACCTACAATGAGCAGTTCTTC. Its protein is CASSGLAQTYNEQFF. The whole variable domain, filled in from reference TRBV11-2 and TRBJ2-1, reads EAGVAQSPRYKIIEKRQSVAFWCNPISGHATLYWYQQILGQGPKLLIQFQNNGVVDDSQLPKDRFSAERLKGVDSTLKIQPAKLEDSAVYLCASSGLAQTYNEQFFGPGTRLTVL.

Worth noting for this clonotype: At one of its ends the junction is not consistent with the germline gene, which may arise from a read error. The chain is built from TRBV5-1 and TRBJ2-1; the D call may be TRBD1 or TRBD2 (5 bases each). This CDR3 region has 17 residues. From germline, CDR1 is SGHRS and CDR2 YFSETQ. CDR3 sequence (DNA): TGCGCCAGCAGCCCCCCAGGGACGGACAACTCCTACAGTGAGCAGTTCTTC. Its protein product is CASSPPGTDNSYSEQFF.

This rearrangement joins TRBV7-2 to TRBJ2-7; 9 bases match TRBD1. The germline CDR1 and CDR2 sequences are SGHTA and FQGNSA. V lost 4 bases to trimming and J lost 1 base; unmatched junction nucleotides: 8. The CDR3 length is 16 residues. CDR3 DNA sequence: TGTGCCAGCAGCTCGCGGCCGGGACAGGGTTCCTACGAGCAGTACTTC. Its translation is CASSSRPGQGSYEQYF.

This clonotype was observed at least ten times. The chain links TRBV4-1 to TRBJ2-7; no clear D gene. V lost 2 bases to trimming and J lost 4 bases, with 9 bases between them. CDR1 and CDR2 (germline): MGHRA, YSYEKL. The CDR3 contains 13 residues. CDR3 in amino acids: CASSQLDAYEQYF. In DNA form, the CDR3 reads TGCGCCAGCAGCCAACTGGACGCGTACGAGCAGTACTTC.

The rearrangement uses TRBV19 and TRBJ2-7; the D gene is possibly TRBD2 (6 bases). CDR1 is LNHDA and CDR2 is SQIVND in the germline V gene (reference sequence). Trimming shortened V by 5 bases and J by 7 bases, and 12 bases separated the two germline ends. This CDR3 has 12 residues. The CDR3: CASSSYSGEQYF. The CDR3 DNA reads TGTGCCAGTAGTTCATATAGCGGAGAGCAGTACTTC.

This clonotype was seen ten or more times. The J gene is TRBJ1-3, the V gene TRBV4-3; D is possibly TRBD1 (6 bases). V lost 0 bases and J lost 2, with 11 bases in between. CDR1 is LGHNA, CDR2 YSLEER, per germline. The CDR3 extends over 16 amino acids. The CDR3, as DNA: TGCGCCAGCAGCCAAGATTCCGGGACAACTGGAAACACCATATATTTT. It is translated as CASSQDSGTTGNTIYF.

At least ten counts were recorded for this clonotype. The CDR3 protein is CASSPSPNRGYTF. The CDR3 DNA follows: TGTGCCAGCAGTCCGTCTCCGAATAGAGGCTACACCTTC. The chain joins TRBV28 to TRBJ1-2, with D unresolved. The V end lost 5 bases, the J end lost 8 bases, and 15 bases lay between the germline ends. Germline values: CDR1 MDHEN, CDR2 SYDVKM. CDR3 length equals 13 residues.

Concerning this clonotype: Just one base apart from a much larger clone, this may be a read error. CDR3 region: CSARDLASGRMDTQYF. In DNA, the CDR3 is TGCAGTGCTAGAGATTTGGCTAGCGGGAGAATGGATACGCAGTATTTT. The chain employs TRBV20-1 and TRBJ2-3; 10 bases match TRBD2. The trim removed 0 bases at V and 6 bases at J, leaving 9 bases unmatched. This CDR3 has 16 amino acids. The germline V gene encodes CDR1 DFQATT and CDR2 SNEGSKA (reference sequence).

Of note for this clonotype: This may be a read error: a much more frequent sequence differs by one nucleotide. The V gene is TRBV20-1, the J gene TRBJ1-1, with a weak D call TRBD1 (5 bases). This CDR3 is built from 14 residues. Germline lookup yields CDR1 DFQATT and CDR2 SNEGSKA (reference sequence). Trimming removed 3 bases at V and 5 bases at J, with 16 bases between. CDR3 in amino acids: CSASRGTAWTEAFF. In DNA, the CDR3 is TGCAGTGCTAGTCGGGGCACGGCGTGGACTGAAGCTTTCTTT.

The chain combines TRBV4-3 with TRBJ2-1; 11 nucleotides match TRBD2. The CDR3 consists of 16 residues. Germline V gene data show CDR1 as LGHNA and CDR2 as YSLEER. The junction had 8 bases not matched to a gene; V was cut back by 2 bases and J by 8 bases. The CDR3 is CASSQRSASGRYEQFF. CDR3 DNA: TGCGCCAGCAGCCAACGGTCGGCTAGCGGGAGGTATGAGCAGTTCTTC.

In this sample, this clonotype turned up a few times. The chain couples TRBV19 to TRBJ2-7; 7 nucleotides agree with TRBD2. Trimming at V came to 6 bases and at J to 3 bases, leaving 11 bases not matched to a gene. Germline V gene lookup returns CDR1 LNHDA and CDR2 SQIVND (reference sequence). The CDR3 sequence is 15 residues long. The CDR3 DNA sequence: TGTGCCAGTAGCCTGAGCGGGACCCGAGTCTACGAGCAGTACTTC. Its protein is CASSLSGTRVYEQYF.